This entry describes one T cell receptor (beta chain). Its antigen remains unidentified. One end of the junction does not line up with germline, which may come from a read error. The data were obtained in a study of a mutant IDH1 vaccine in newly diagnosed glioma (TCRdb year 2021). Some background on the complete study: Eight vaccinations were administered to patients in weeks 1, 3, 5, 7, 11, 15, 19 and 23, corresponding to visits V03 through V10. In the chemotherapy-containing groups, vaccination started alongside temozolomide cycles, whereas in patients who had radiotherapy alone it started 4-6 weeks after radiotherapy. Of the roughly 30 treated patients, about 62% were male and 37.5% were female, and the mean age was roughly 40 years. Before enrollment, patients had received standard therapy of radiotherapy alone, temozolomide alone, or radiochemotherapy with temozolomide; most received the combination. Peripheral blood samples were drawn at six visits, namely V03 (baseline), V05, V07, V10, V12 and V13. Longitudinal TCRB deep sequencing was performed for some 25 treated patients wherever samples were available for exploratory analyses. On the study overall, not on this receptor specifically: It was noted by the authors that analyses of patient blood samples could not be reproduced owing to sample limitations. Pseudoprogression seemed to be unrelated to changes in the top peripheral T cell clonotypes found by TCRB sequencing. Immune responses induced by the vaccine were seen in roughly 95% of patients across multiple MHC alleles. PBMC samples for TCRB deep sequencing were selected based on availability.

The time point label here, explained by the study, means: week 11, during vaccination. Each vaccine dose was 300 ug of a 20-mer mutant IDH1 peptide in Montanide, given subcutaneously with topical imiquimod. All donors had newly diagnosed IDH1-mutant astrocytomas of WHO grade 3 or 4 that showed loss of nuclear ATRX. The samples were drawn from NOA16, a multicentre, single-arm, open-label phase I trial in Germany that tested a mutant IDH1 peptide vaccine in humans for the first time. Genomic DNA for TCRB sequencing was isolated from EDTA blood with the DNeasy Blood and Tissue Kit. Libraries were made using the immunoSEQ multiplex PCR assay. The hsTCRB Kit was used according to the manufacturer's protocol to amplify rearranged TCR beta chain sequences. TCRB libraries were sequenced on an Illumina MiSeq. Regarding the original processing steps: Demultiplexing, trimming and gene mapping were performed with the kit vendor's proprietary platform. TCRdb retrieved this table from immuneACCESS and kept in-frame rearrangements only. Not all clones are present; in checked studies, unresolved V genes account for under half, and no reason is known for the remainder. The V and J calls and clone size are taken from that table; D and trimming were inferred from the DNA. Present in this sample are about 67,000 clones, about 91% of which were seen just once. More than 1.5% of the sample lies in the top ten.

This sample comprised PBMCs, obtained from a glioma patient whose treatment included an IDH1 peptide vaccine. The receptor comes from a man between 35 and 55 years old with glioma.

The CDR3: CASSFGGRAGETQYF. The DNA sequence follows: TGTGCTAGCAGCTTCGGCGGGAGGGCCGGAGAGACCCAGTACTTC. The chain uses TRBV7-7 and TRBJ2-5, with TRBD2 identical over 9 junction bases. Based on the germline V gene (reference sequence), the CDR1 and CDR2 sequences are SSHAT and FNYEAQ. The CDR3 numbers 15 residues from cysteine through phenylalanine. Only the CDR3 region is kept as DNA, spanning 45 bases read in frame from base 1.